The present TCR beta chain was sequenced within a study of blood T cell repertoires in COVID-19. Study-wide background: The United States, Italy and Spain provided the acute and convalescent COVID-19 samples. PBMCs, B-cell-depleted T cells, or T cells provided the cDNA or gDNA that made up the material.

From germline, CDR1 is LNHDA and CDR2 SQIVND (reference sequence). Trimming cost V 10 bases and J 4 bases, with 16 bases left between them. There are 13 residues in the CDR3. Per the original methods: Quantification of nucleated cells was approximated via reference gene primer amplification. Generated by immunoSEQ multiplex PCR, the TCRdb table keeps only in-frame clones and is missing some. The D gene and trimming were derived from the DNA, and the V and J assignments and clone size from that table. The sample lists roughly 60,000 clones; more than 65% were seen once. This sequence was found in an older woman with acute or convalescent COVID-19. The J gene is TRBJ1-2, the V gene TRBV19; D remains ambiguous. The sample taken for sequencing was peripheral blood. The CDR3 region is CATGRRQFYGYTF. As DNA, the CDR3 is TGTGCCACCGGGAGGCGGCAGTTCTATGGCTACACCTTC.